These T cell receptor beta chains were read from a single sample in a study of control samples from healthy donors and cancer patients. Measured with immunoSEQ multiplex PCR; TCRdb has only the in-frame clones, and not every one. The sample holds some 160,000 clones, around 86% seen once. The sequencing sample was made of blood. The origin of the receptors is a man aged 25 to 40 in good health. The CDR3 runs from the conserved cysteine through the conserved F or W. The order of the fields is V gene, D gene, clone size, J gene, CDR3 DNA, CDR3 protein. The D gene is left open where the match is weak. Some rows have no size entry. The others give once, few or many, or a class for an expanded clone.

TRBV3-1/TRBV3-2	TRBD1	NA	TRBJ2-7	TGTGCCAGCAGCCAGGGGACAGCACGGTCCTACGAGCAGTACTTC	CASSQGTARSYEQYF
TRBV29-1	NA	NA	TRBJ2-7	TGCAGCGTTGAAGATTTCACGGATTCCTACGAGCAGTACTTC	CSVEDFTDSYEQYF
TRBV5-4	NA	NA	TRBJ2-3	TGTGCCAGCAGCTTGGGGGTGACGGAGGCAGATACGCAGTATTTT	CASSLGVTEADTQYF
TRBV19	NA	few	TRBJ1-1	TGTGCCAGTAGTACGACAGTGAACACTGAAGCTTTCTTT	CASSTTVNTEAFF
TRBV5-1	TRBD2	NA	TRBJ2-2	TGCGCCAGCAGCTCAACGACTAGCGGCATGACGAACACCGGGGAGCTGTTTTTT	CASSSTTSGMTNTGELFF
TRBV27	NA	NA	TRBJ2-1	TGTGCCAGCAGTTTTAGCTCCTACAATGAGCAGTTCTTC	CASSFSSYNEQFF
TRBV10-3	NA	NA	TRBJ2-5	TGTGCCAGCTCCCTCAGTGTGGGCCAAGAGACCCAGTACTTC	CASSLSVGQETQYF
TRBV20-1	NA	NA	TRBJ1-2	TGCAGTGCTAGTTTCGAAGAGTACGGCTACACCTTC	CSASFEEYGYTF
TRBV27	NA	NA	TRBJ1-2	TGTGCCAGCAGTTTCTTCGGTGCGTCTGGGCTAGACTATGGCTACACCTTC	CASSFFGASGLDYGYTF
TRBV19	TRBD2	NA	TRBJ2-3	TGTGCCAGTAATTGGCGAGCGGGGGGGGCAGATACGCAGTATTTT	CASNWRAGGADTQYF
TRBV11-2	NA	few	TRBJ1-1	TGTGCCAGCAGCCCCTTAGGGGGTACTGAAGCTTTCTTT	CASSPLGGTEAFF